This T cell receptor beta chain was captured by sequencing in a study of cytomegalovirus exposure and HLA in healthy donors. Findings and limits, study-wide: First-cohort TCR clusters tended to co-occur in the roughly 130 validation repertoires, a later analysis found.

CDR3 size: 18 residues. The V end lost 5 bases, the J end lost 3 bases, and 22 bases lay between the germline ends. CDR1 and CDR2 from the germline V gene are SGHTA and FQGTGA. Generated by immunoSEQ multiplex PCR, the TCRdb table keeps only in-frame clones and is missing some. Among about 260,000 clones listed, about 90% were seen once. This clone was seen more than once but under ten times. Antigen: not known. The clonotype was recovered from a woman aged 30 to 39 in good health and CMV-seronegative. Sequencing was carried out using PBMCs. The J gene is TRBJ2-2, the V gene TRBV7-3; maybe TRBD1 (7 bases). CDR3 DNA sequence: TGTGCCAGCAGCCGCCGAGCAGGGGGGATAAGGGACACCGGGGAGCTGTTTTTT. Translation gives CASSRRAGGIRDTGELFF. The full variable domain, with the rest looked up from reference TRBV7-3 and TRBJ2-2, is GAGVSQTPSNKVTEKGKYVELRCDPISGHTALYWYRQSLGQGPEFLIYFQGTGAADDSGLPNDRFFAVRPEGSVSTLKIQRTERGDSAVYLCASSRRAGGIRDTGELFFGEGSRLTVL.